These 18 T cell receptor beta chains came from one sample sequenced in a study of blood T cell repertoires in COVID-19. Sequenced by immunoSEQ multiplex PCR; TCRdb stores in-frame clones only, minus some. The table shows about 250,000 clones, with roughly 80% occurring only once. The sequencing sample was made of peripheral blood. The receptors here all came from a man older than 75 with acute or convalescent COVID-19.

The rearrangement joins TRBV2 to TRBJ2-7; maybe TRBD1 (5 bases). This CDR3 comprises 11 residues. The ends were cut back, 7 bases at V and 4 bases at J, with 8 bases in the middle. Germline loops: CDR1 SNHLY, CDR2 FYNNEI. The CDR3 is CASKTEYEQYF. CDR3 nucleotide sequence: TGTGCCAGCAAGACAGAGTACGAGCAGTACTTC. Using reference TRBV2 and TRBJ2-7 for the parts outside the CDR3, the full variable domain is EPEVTQTPSHQVTQMGQEVILRCVPISNHLYFYWYRQILGQKVEFLVSFYNNEISEKSEIFDDQFSVERPDGSNFTLKIRSTKLEDSAMYFCASKTEYEQYFGPGTRLTVT.

This clone showed up just a few times. This rearrangement joins TRBV5-1 to TRBJ2-7; a possible D gene is TRBD1 (5 bases). The V end was cut by 6 bases, the J end by 3 bases, with 16 bases between. Looked up from germline, CDR1 is SGHRS and CDR2 is YFSETQ. The CDR3 is made up of 14 amino acids. CDR3: CASNPSGADYEQYF. The DNA for the CDR3 is TGCGCCAGCAACCCCAGTGGGGCAGACTACGAGCAGTACTTC. The full variable domain, completed using reference TRBV5-1 and TRBJ2-7, is KAGVTQTPRYLIKTRGQQVTLSCSPISGHRSVSWYQQTPGQGLQFLFEYFSETQRNKGNFPGRFSGRQFSNSRSEMNVSTLELGDSALYLCASNPSGADYEQYFGPGTRLTVT.

The genes are TRBV7-2 and TRBJ2-7, with 8 bases fitting TRBD1. J gave up 4 bases and V 5 bases, and 10 bases lay outside the gene matches. This CDR3 spans 15 amino acids. Germline values: CDR1 SGHTA, CDR2 FQGNSA. As DNA, the CDR3 is TGTGCCAGCAGCCCAGGGAGGACAGGGACGTACGAGCAGTACTTC. It translates to CASSPGRTGTYEQYF.

This clone was seen just once. The chain combines TRBV3-1 (or the pseudogene TRBV3-2) with TRBJ2-1, with 9 bases identical to TRBD2. The CDR3 contains 16 residues. The ends lost 0 bases at V and 8 bases at J; junction bases unmatched: 8. Germline assignment: CDR1 LGHDT and CDR2 YNNKEL (reference sequence). CDR3 sequence: CASSQDGTSIRDEQFF. CDR3 bases: TGTGCCAGCAGCCAAGATGGGACTAGCATTAGAGATGAGCAGTTCTTC.

This sequence joins TRBV6-1 and TRBJ2-1; 7 bases line up with TRBD2. This CDR3 spans 16 amino acids. The trim removed 3 bases at V and 8 bases at J, leaving 13 bases unmatched. CDR1 MNHNS and CDR2 SASEGT come from the germline V gene. The DNA for the CDR3 is TGTGCCAGCAGTGATTGGGGGGGAGCGAGGGGCCATGAGCAGTTCTTC. Amino acid sequence: CASSDWGGARGHEQFF.

The J gene is TRBJ2-7, the V gene TRBV7-9, with 14 bases aligning to TRBD2. The CDR3 covers 15 residues. V lost 6 bases and J lost 6; bases outside the gene matches: 7. The germline gives CDR1 SEHNR, CDR2 FQNEAQ (reference sequence). In DNA form, the CDR3 reads TGTGCCAGCAGGTCCGGGACTAGCGGGAGTTCCGAGCAGTACTTC. This encodes CASRSGTSGSSEQYF.

The V call is TRBV11-2, the J call TRBJ2-7; TRBD1 aligns across 12 bases. CDR1 SGHAT and CDR2 FQNNGV come from the germline V gene. There are 14 residues in the CDR3. V was clipped by 5 bases and J by 5 bases; unmatched bases: 4. The CDR3 here is CASSPGQGAHEQYF. The CDR3 DNA reads as TGTGCCAGCAGCCCGGGACAGGGGGCCCACGAGCAGTACTTC.

This chain uses TRBV6-5 with TRBJ1-2; a possible D gene is TRBD1 (5 bases). V lost 7 bases and J 3 bases, leaving 12 bases between the germline ends. Germline V lookup: CDR1 MNHEY, CDR2 SVGAGI. The length of the CDR3 is 13 residues. In DNA form, the CDR3 reads TGTGCCAGCAAAGGCAGGGTGGACTATGGCTACACCTTC. Its translation is CASKGRVDYGYTF.

This clone showed up just a few times. The rearrangement uses TRBV5-1 and TRBJ2-5, with 7 bases aligning to TRBD1. Trimming took 4 bases from V and 3 from J; bases not matched to a gene: 3. Germline CDR1 is SGHRS and CDR2 is YFSETQ. The length of the CDR3 is 13 residues. CDR3 loop: CASSPGQKETQYF. The CDR3 coding sequence is TGCGCCAGCAGCCCGGGACAGAAAGAGACCCAGTACTTC.

The chain couples TRBV5-4 to TRBJ2-2, with 10 bases that match TRBD1. Per germline, CDR1 SGHNT and CDR2 YYREEE (reference sequence). Unmatched junction bases numbered 9, after V lost 0 bases and J lost 7 bases. This CDR3 spans 17 amino acids. The CDR3 DNA reads TGTGCCAGCAGCTTGGACGGGACAGGGGTCTGGGTCGGGGAGCTGTTTTTT. It codes for CASSLDGTGVWVGELFF.

This clone was observed a handful of times. The chain carries TRBV5-1 and TRBJ1-1; tentatively, D is TRBD1 (6 bases). Germline values: CDR1 SGHRS, CDR2 YFSETQ. There are 16 residues in the CDR3. Trimming left V 4 bases short and J 0 bases short, with 16 bases between. The CDR3 loop reads CASSPGQQVLNTEAFF. Written as DNA, the CDR3 is TGCGCCAGCAGCCCCGGACAGCAGGTTTTGAACACTGAAGCTTTCTTT.

This clone was seen a few times. The chain is built from TRBV25-1 and TRBJ2-3, with D perhaps TRBD2 (6 bases). CDR3 length equals 13 residues. Germline V gene sequence: CDR1 MGHDK, CDR2 SYGVNS. Trimming cost V 10 bases and J 2 bases, with 13 bases left between them. The chain's CDR3 is CATQAGYTDTQYF. The DNA of the CDR3 is TGTGCCACCCAAGCGGGCTACACAGATACGCAGTATTTT. The variable domain in full, with the rest retrieved from reference TRBV25-1 and TRBJ2-3, is EADIYQTPRYLVIGTGKKITLECSQTMGHDKMYWYQQDPGMELHLIHYSYGVNSTEKGDLSSESTVSRIRTEHFPLTLESARPSHTSQYLCATQAGYTDTQYFGPGTRLTVL.

This chain joins TRBV5-1 and TRBJ1-3; D gene ambiguous. Trimming shortened V by 0 bases and J by 2 bases, and 6 bases separated the two germline ends. There are 14 residues in the CDR3. Germline V CDR1 and CDR2: SGHRS, YFSETQ. The CDR3 region is CASSLAGTGNTIYF. Here the CDR3 DNA reads TGCGCCAGCAGCTTGGCGGGGACTGGAAACACCATATATTTT. The variable domain in full, with the rest retrieved from reference TRBV5-1 and TRBJ1-3, is KAGVTQTPRYLIKTRGQQVTLSCSPISGHRSVSWYQQTPGQGLQFLFEYFSETQRNKGNFPGRFSGRQFSNSRSEMNVSTLELGDSALYLCASSLAGTGNTIYFGEGSWLTVV.

V usage is TRBV28 and J usage is TRBJ1-5, with no clear D. Per the germline V gene, CDR1 is MDHEN and CDR2 is SYDVKM. Trimming stripped 3 bases from V and 0 bases from J, with 9 bases between. The CDR3 runs 15 residues. The CDR3 loop reads CASSFLSSSNQPQHF. The CDR3 nucleotides read TGTGCCAGCAGTTTTCTTTCGAGTAGCAATCAGCCCCAGCATTTT. The whole variable domain, filled in from reference TRBV28 and TRBJ1-5, reads DVKVTQSSRYLVKRTGEKVFLECVQDMDHENMFWYRQDPGLGLRLIYFSYDVKMKEKGDIPEGYSVSREKKERFSLILESASTNQTSMYLCASSFLSSSNQPQHFGDGTRLSIL.

The chain joins TRBV7-9 to TRBJ2-7; possibly TRBD1 for D (6 bases). This CDR3 contains 15 residues. The germline gives CDR1 SEHNR, CDR2 FQNEAQ (reference sequence). Trimming removed 6 bases from V and 3 bases from J, with 18 bases in between. CDR3 amino acids: CASSPSQGTFYEQYF. The CDR3 coding sequence is TGTGCCAGCAGTCCATCACAGGGAACGTTCTACGAGCAGTACTTC.

CDR3 nucleotide sequence: TGTGCCAGCAGTTCCATGAGCAATCAGCCCCAGCATTTT. Its protein is CASSSMSNQPQHF. The gene calls are TRBV6-5 and TRBJ1-5, with D unresolved. The germline CDR1 and CDR2 sequences are MNHEY and SVGAGI. V dropped 4 bases and J dropped 1 base, with 5 bases sitting between them. CDR3 length equals 13 residues.

V gene TRBV6-6 combines with J gene TRBJ2-6; TRBD1 matches 7 bases. The CDR3 contains 17 residues. The germline V gene has CDR1 MNHNY and CDR2 SVGAGI (reference sequence). The junction had 9 bases not matched to a gene; V was cut back by 5 bases and J by 2 bases. CDR3 nucleotides: TGTGCCAGCAGTCAGCGAAACACAGGGGCTGGGGCCAACGTCCTGACTTTC. Protein product: CASSQRNTGAGANVLTF.

This clone was counted only a few times. The rearrangement uses TRBV28 and TRBJ2-7, with unresolved D. In germline, CDR1 is MDHEN, CDR2 SYDVKM. This CDR3 contains 12 residues. Trimming stripped 6 bases from V and 3 bases from J, with 9 bases between. Here the CDR3 reads CASSSSFYEQYF. Here the CDR3 DNA reads TGTGCCAGCAGCTCCTCTTTCTACGAGCAGTACTTC.